Described below is a single T cell receptor beta chain sequence and its context. Its antigen is still unknown. 5'RACE template switching added a universal primer site and UMIs to TCR cDNA. TCRdb recomputed calls from the 5' RACE reads with MiXCR, one row per CDR3 protein. Of a few hundred thousand distinct CDR3 sequences listed, about a fifth are singletons. This CDR3 comprises 15 residues. Trimming cost V 4 bases and J 4 bases; bases outside gene matches: 9. The data were obtained in a study of T cells after yellow fever vaccination. Study as a whole: Fractions of limited cellularity were prepared by means of SMART-Seq v4 Ultra Low Input. Findings and caveats of the study: It was a weaker secondary response, yet one that peaked faster, at day 5 versus 15.

V usage is TRBV12-3 or TRBV12-4 and J usage is TRBJ2-7, with 8 bases matching TRBD2. The TCR sequence derives from a man aged 25 to 40 who received the YFV17D yellow fever vaccine. The sequencing here drew on PBMCs, taken 15 days after the yellow fever booster vaccination. The CDR3 DNA reads as TGTGCCAGCAGTTCTTACGGGGGCGGGAGGTACGAGCAGTACTTC. It is translated as CASSSYGGGRYEQYF.